This section outlines one TCR beta chain sequence together with its context. The CDR3 length is 18 residues. V shed 3 bases and J 0 bases; nucleotides not matched to a gene: 7. CDR1 is LGHNA, CDR2 YSLEER, per germline. This record comes from a study of long-term antiretroviral therapy in people with HIV. Roughly 0.95-11 million cryopreserved PBMC were held in samples before DNA extraction. Sequencing used immunoSEQ v3.0 at survey level. Clones were sequenced by immunoSEQ multiplex PCR, and TCRdb holds only the in-frame ones, with some missing. The sample lists around 19,000 clones, 80% to 95% seen once, with approximately 7.3% in the top ten.

This chain connects TRBV4-3 to TRBJ1-5; TRBD1 agrees at 11 bases. The sample here was unsorted PBMCs, taken 4.4 years after starting antiretroviral therapy. This receptor was taken from a woman aged 45-65 years with HIV. CDR3 sequence (DNA): TGCGCCAGCAGCCAGGACGGGACAGGGGGTTATAGCAATCAGCCCCAGCATTTT. Encoded protein: CASSQDGTGGYSNQPQHF.